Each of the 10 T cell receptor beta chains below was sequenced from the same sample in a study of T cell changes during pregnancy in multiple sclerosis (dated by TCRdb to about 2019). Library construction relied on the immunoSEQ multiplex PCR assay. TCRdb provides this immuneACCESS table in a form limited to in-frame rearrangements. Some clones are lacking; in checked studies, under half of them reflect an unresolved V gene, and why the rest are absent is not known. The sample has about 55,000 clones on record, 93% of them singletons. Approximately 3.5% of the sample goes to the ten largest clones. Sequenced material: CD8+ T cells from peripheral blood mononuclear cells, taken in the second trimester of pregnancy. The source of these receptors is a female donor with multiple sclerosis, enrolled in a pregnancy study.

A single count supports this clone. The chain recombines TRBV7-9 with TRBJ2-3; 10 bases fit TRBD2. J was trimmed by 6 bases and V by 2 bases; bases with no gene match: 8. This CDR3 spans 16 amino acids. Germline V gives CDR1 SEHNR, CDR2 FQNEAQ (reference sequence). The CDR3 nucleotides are TGTGCCAGCAGCTTATTAACTAGCGGGGCTGAGGATACGCAGTATTTT. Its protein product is CASSLLTSGAEDTQYF.

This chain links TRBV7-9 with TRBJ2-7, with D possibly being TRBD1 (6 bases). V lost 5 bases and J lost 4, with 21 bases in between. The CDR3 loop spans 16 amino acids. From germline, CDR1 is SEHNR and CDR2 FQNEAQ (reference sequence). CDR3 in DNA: TGTGCCAGCAGCCCCTCTACAGGGTTAATTTTATACGAGCAGTACTTC. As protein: CASSPSTGLILYEQYF.

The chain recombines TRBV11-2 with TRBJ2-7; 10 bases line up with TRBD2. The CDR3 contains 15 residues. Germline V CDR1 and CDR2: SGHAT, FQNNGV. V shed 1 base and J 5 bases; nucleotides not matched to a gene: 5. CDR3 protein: CASSLGASGSDEQYF. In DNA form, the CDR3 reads TGTGCCAGCAGCTTAGGGGCTAGCGGGAGCGACGAGCAGTACTTC. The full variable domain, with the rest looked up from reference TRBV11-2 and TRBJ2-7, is EAGVAQSPRYKIIEKRQSVAFWCNPISGHATLYWYQQILGQGPKLLIQFQNNGVVDDSQLPKDRFSAERLKGVDSTLKIQPAKLEDSAVYLCASSLGASGSDEQYFGPGTRLTVT.

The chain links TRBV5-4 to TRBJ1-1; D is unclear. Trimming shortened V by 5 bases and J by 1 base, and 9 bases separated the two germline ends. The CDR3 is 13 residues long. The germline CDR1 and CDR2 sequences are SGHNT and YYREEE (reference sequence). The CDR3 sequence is CASRRDANTEAFF. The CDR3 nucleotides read TGTGCCAGCAGGCGTGATGCGAACACTGAAGCTTTCTTT. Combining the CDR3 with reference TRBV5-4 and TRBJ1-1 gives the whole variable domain ETGVTQSPTHLIKTRGQQVTLRCSSQSGHNTVSWYQQALGQGPQFIFQYYREEENGRGNFPPRFSGLQFPNYSSELNVNALELDDSALYLCASRRDANTEAFFGQGTRLTVV.

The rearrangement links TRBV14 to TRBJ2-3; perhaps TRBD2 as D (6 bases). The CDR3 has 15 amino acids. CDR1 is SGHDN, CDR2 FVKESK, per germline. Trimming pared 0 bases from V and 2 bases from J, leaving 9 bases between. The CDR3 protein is CASSQERGVTDTQYF. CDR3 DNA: TGTGCCAGCAGCCAAGAGCGGGGTGTCACAGATACGCAGTATTTT.

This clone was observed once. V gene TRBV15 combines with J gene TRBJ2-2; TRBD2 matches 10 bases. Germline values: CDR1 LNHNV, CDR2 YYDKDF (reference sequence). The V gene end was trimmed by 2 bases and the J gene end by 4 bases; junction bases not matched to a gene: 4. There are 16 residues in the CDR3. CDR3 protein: CATSRSGLAATGELFF. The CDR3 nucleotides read TGTGCCACCAGCAGATCTGGACTAGCGGCCACCGGGGAGCTGTTTTTT. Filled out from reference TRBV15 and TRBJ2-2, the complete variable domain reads DAMVIQNPRYQVTQFGKPVTLSCSQTLNHNVMYWYQQKSSQAPKLLFHYYDKDFNNEADTPDNFQSRRPNTSFCFLDIRSPGLGDTAMYLCATSRSGLAATGELFFGEGSRLTVL.

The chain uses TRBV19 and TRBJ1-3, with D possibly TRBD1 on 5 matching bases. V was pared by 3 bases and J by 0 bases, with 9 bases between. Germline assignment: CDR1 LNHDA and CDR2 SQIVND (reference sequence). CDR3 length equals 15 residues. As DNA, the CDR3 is TGTGCCAGTAGTATTCAAGGACACTCTGGAAACACCATATATTTT. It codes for CASSIQGHSGNTIYF.

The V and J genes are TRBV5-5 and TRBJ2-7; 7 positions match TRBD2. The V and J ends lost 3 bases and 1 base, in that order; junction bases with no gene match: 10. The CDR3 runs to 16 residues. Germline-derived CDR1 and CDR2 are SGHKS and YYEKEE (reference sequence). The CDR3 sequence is CASSSPGGTDSYEQYF. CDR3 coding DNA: TGTGCCAGCAGCTCCCCCGGGGGGACTGATTCCTACGAGCAGTACTTC.

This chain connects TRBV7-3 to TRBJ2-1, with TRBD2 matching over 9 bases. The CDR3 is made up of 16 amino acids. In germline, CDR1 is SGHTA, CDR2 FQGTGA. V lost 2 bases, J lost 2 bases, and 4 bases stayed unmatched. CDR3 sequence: CASSLAGGPPYNEQFF. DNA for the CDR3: TGTGCCAGCAGCTTAGCGGGAGGGCCCCCCTACAATGAGCAGTTCTTC. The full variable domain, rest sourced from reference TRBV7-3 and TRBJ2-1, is GAGVSQTPSNKVTEKGKYVELRCDPISGHTALYWYRQSLGQGPEFLIYFQGTGAADDSGLPNDRFFAVRPEGSVSTLKIQRTERGDSAVYLCASSLAGGPPYNEQFFGPGTRLTVL.

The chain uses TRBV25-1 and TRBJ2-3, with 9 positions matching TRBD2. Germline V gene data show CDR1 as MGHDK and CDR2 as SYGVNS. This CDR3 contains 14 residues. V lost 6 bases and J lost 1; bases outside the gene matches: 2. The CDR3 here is CASRLAGGTDTQYF. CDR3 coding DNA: TGTGCCAGCAGGTTAGCGGGAGGCACAGATACGCAGTATTTT. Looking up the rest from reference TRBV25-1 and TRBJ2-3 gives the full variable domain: EADIYQTPRYLVIGTGKKITLECSQTMGHDKMYWYQQDPGMELHLIHYSYGVNSTEKGDLSSESTVSRIRTEHFPLTLESARPSHTSQYLCASRLAGGTDTQYFGPGTRLTVL.